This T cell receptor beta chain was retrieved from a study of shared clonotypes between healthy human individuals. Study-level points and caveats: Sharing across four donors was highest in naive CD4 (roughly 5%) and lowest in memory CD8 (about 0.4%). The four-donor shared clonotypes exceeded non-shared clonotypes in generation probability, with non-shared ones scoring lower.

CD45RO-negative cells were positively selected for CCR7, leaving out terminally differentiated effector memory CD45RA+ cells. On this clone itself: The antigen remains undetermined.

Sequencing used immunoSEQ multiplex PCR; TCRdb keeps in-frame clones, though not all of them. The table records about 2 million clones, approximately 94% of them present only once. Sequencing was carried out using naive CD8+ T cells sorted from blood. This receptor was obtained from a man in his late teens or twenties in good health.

The CDR3 sequence: CASSADPSSYNEQFF. The CDR3 nucleotides read TGCGCCAGCAGCGCTGACCCGAGCTCCTACAATGAGCAGTTCTTC. V gene TRBV5-1 combines with J gene TRBJ2-1; D remains unclear. The CDR3 consists of 15 residues. Germline V gives CDR1 SGHRS, CDR2 YFSETQ. V was cut by 4 bases and J by 0 bases, with 11 bases left in between. Full variable domain (remainder filled in from reference TRBV5-1 and TRBJ2-1): KAGVTQTPRYLIKTRGQQVTLSCSPISGHRSVSWYQQTPGQGLQFLFEYFSETQRNKGNFPGRFSGRQFSNSRSEMNVSTLELGDSALYLCASSADPSSYNEQFFGPGTRLTVL.